These T cell receptor beta chains were read from a single sample in a study of blood T cell repertoires in COVID-19. The data were produced by immunoSEQ multiplex PCR, yet TCRdb's version contains in-frame clones alone and is incomplete. The sample has some 230,000 clones; about 88% are singletons. The sequenced sample consisted of peripheral blood. These receptors were taken from a man in his fifties who had recovered from COVID-19. Each CDR3 is given with its conserved first and last residue. A D gene is named only where the DNA matches it firmly. Only part of the rows carry a size: once, few, many, or a class if the clone is expanded.

TRBV19	few	TRBJ1-5	.	CASSKAGNSNQPQHF	TGTGCCAGTAGTAAGGCAGGGAATAGCAATCAGCCCCAGCATTTT
TRBV19	.	TRBJ2-2	.	CASQITSSPTGELFF	TGTGCCAGCCAAATAACTAGTTCTCCCACCGGGGAGCTGTTTTTT
TRBV5-1	.	TRBJ1-1	TRBD1	CASRQQGVGRTEAFF	TGCGCCAGCAGGCAACAGGGGGTGGGTCGAACTGAAGCTTTCTTT
TRBV14	.	TRBJ1-1	.	CASSQDFQGSEAFF	TGTGCCAGCAGCCAAGACTTTCAGGGTTCTGAAGCTTTCTTT
TRBV4-2	once	TRBJ2-4	TRBD2	CASSRGSGTSGSGAKNIQYF	TGTGCCAGCAGCCGGGGGTCCGGGACTAGCGGGAGTGGAGCCAAAAACATTCAGTACTTC
TRBV3-1/TRBV3-2	.	TRBJ2-7	TRBD2	CASRLSGGSSYEQYF	TGTGCCAGCAGACTTAGCGGGGGTAGCTCCTACGAGCAGTACTTC
TRBV12-3/TRBV12-4	.	TRBJ1-5	.	CASSTFGGQPQHF	TGTGCCAGCAGCACCTTCGGCGGTCAGCCCCAGCATTTT
TRBV2	once	TRBJ2-1	.	CASSDNSGAYNEQFF	TGTGCCAGCAGTGACAATAGCGGAGCCTACAATGAGCAGTTCTTC
TRBV5-1	once	TRBJ2-3	TRBD1	CASSTGTGWSDTQYF	TGCGCCAGCAGCACGGGGACAGGGTGGTCCGATACGCAGTATTTT
TRBV28	once	TRBJ1-6	.	CASSTPSSYNSPLHF	TGTGCCAGCAGTACCCCGAGCTCCTATAATTCACCCCTCCACTTT
TRBV6-5	.	TRBJ1-1	TRBD1	CASSYLATGGTEAFF	TGTGCCAGCAGTTACCTCGCCACAGGGGGCACTGAAGCTTTCTTT
TRBV11-2	.	TRBJ2-7	.	CASNSPPAYEQYF	TGTGCCAGCAACTCGCCCCCGGCCTACGAGCAGTACTTC